These T cell receptor beta chains were read from a single sample in a study of control samples from healthy donors and cancer patients. Only in-frame clones appear in the TCRdb table, and some are missing; sequencing was by immunoSEQ multiplex PCR. The table shows 150,000 to 200,000 clones, with around 90% occurring only once. Sequencing was carried out using blood. The receptors shown here come from a woman aged 25 to 45 in good health. Both conserved end residues are part of each CDR3. Each record gives: V gene, D gene, J gene, clone size, CDR3 DNA, CDR3 protein. D genes are given only for firm matches. Part of the rows lack a size; the others show once, few, many or a class for expanded clones.

v_gene: TRBV11-2
d_gene: TRBD1
j_gene: TRBJ2-7
abundance: NA
CDR3nt: TGTGCCAGCAGCTACGGGGGACAGGGGGCCTACGAGCAGTACTTC
CDR3aa: CASSYGGQGAYEQYF

v_gene: TRBV25-1
d_gene: TRBD1
j_gene: TRBJ2-7
abundance: NA
CDR3nt: TGTGCCAGCAGTGAATATTCAGGGGGCTACTACGAGCAGTACTTC
CDR3aa: CASSEYSGGYYEQYF

v_gene: TRBV28
d_gene: NA
j_gene: TRBJ2-1
abundance: NA
CDR3nt: TGTGCCAGCGGGCGGGGTAACAATGAGCAGTTCTTC
CDR3aa: CASGRGNNEQFF

v_gene: TRBV3-1/TRBV3-2
d_gene: NA
j_gene: TRBJ2-7
abundance: NA
CDR3nt: TGTGCCAGCAGCCAAGAGGTAATTGGCCTAGCGAGTACCTACGAGCAGTACTTC
CDR3aa: CASSQEVIGLASTYEQYF

v_gene: TRBV4-2
d_gene: NA
j_gene: TRBJ1-4
abundance: NA
CDR3nt: TGTGCCAGCAGCCAGGGACGGGAGTTTAATGAAAAACTGTTTTTT
CDR3aa: CASSQGREFNEKLFF

v_gene: TRBV9
d_gene: NA
j_gene: TRBJ2-3
abundance: NA
CDR3nt: TGTGCCAGCAGCGTACGAGGCTTGGGAGCAGATACGCAGTATTTT
CDR3aa: CASSVRGLGADTQYF

v_gene: TRBV24-1
d_gene: TRBD2
j_gene: TRBJ2-5
abundance: NA
CDR3nt: TGTGCCACCAGTGATTTCGAGTCGGCGGGAGGGTGGGAGACCCAGTACTTC
CDR3aa: CATSDFESAGGWETQYF

v_gene: TRBV18
d_gene: TRBD2
j_gene: TRBJ2-7
abundance: NA
CDR3nt: TGTGCCAGCAGCGCGGGGCACACTAGCGGGAGGGCCTACGAGCAGTACTTC
CDR3aa: CASSAGHTSGRAYEQYF

v_gene: TRBV6-2/TRBV6-3
d_gene: TRBD2
j_gene: TRBJ2-1
abundance: NA
CDR3nt: TGTGCCAGCAGTTACGGTAGCGGGGGCGGCAATGAGCAGTTCTTC
CDR3aa: CASSYGSGGGNEQFF

v_gene: TRBV5-1
d_gene: NA
j_gene: TRBJ2-6
abundance: NA
CDR3nt: TGCGCCAGCAGCGCCTCCGGCTCTGGGGCCAACGTCCTGACTTTC
CDR3aa: CASSASGSGANVLTF

v_gene: TRBV4-3
d_gene: TRBD1
j_gene: TRBJ1-6
abundance: NA
CDR3nt: TGCGCCAGCAGCCAAGATCACCCAGGGGGTAGCTCACCCCTCCACTTT
CDR3aa: CASSQDHPGGSSPLHF

v_gene: TRBV7-2
d_gene: NA
j_gene: TRBJ1-6
abundance: NA
CDR3nt: TGTGCCAGCAGCTTAGGCGACTTTTATAATTCACCCCTCCACTTT
CDR3aa: CASSLGDFYNSPLHF

v_gene: TRBV5-1
d_gene: TRBD1
j_gene: TRBJ1-4
abundance: NA
CDR3nt: TGCGCCAGCAGCGGGGGACAGCGTAATGAAAAACTGTTTTTT
CDR3aa: CASSGGQRNEKLFF

v_gene: TRBV7-9
d_gene: TRBD2
j_gene: TRBJ2-5
abundance: NA
CDR3nt: TGTGCCAGCAGCAGGGGACTAGCGGACCCCGGAGGGACCCAGTACTTC
CDR3aa: CASSRGLADPGGTQYF

v_gene: TRBV13
d_gene: TRBD1
j_gene: TRBJ1-4
abundance: NA
CDR3nt: TGTGCCAGCAGCGCTGCCGGGACAGGGATTGAAAAACTGTTTTTT
CDR3aa: CASSAAGTGIEKLFF

v_gene: TRBV11-3
d_gene: NA
j_gene: TRBJ2-3
abundance: NA
CDR3nt: TGTGCCAGCAGCTTAGATAGATACACAGATACGCAGTATTTT
CDR3aa: CASSLDRYTDTQYF

v_gene: TRBV7-3
d_gene: TRBD1
j_gene: TRBJ1-1
abundance: NA
CDR3nt: TGTGCCAGCAGCTCCCGGACAGGGAGGAACACTGAAGCTTTCTTT
CDR3aa: CASSSRTGRNTEAFF

v_gene: TRBV15
d_gene: NA
j_gene: TRBJ2-2
abundance: NA
CDR3nt: TGTGCCACCAGCAGGGGGGGCACCGGGGAGCTGTTTTTT
CDR3aa: CATSRGGTGELFF

v_gene: TRBV6-5
d_gene: TRBD1
j_gene: TRBJ1-1
abundance: NA
CDR3nt: TGTGCCAGCCGCAGGGACAGGGACACTGAAGCTTTCTTT
CDR3aa: CASRRDRDTEAFF

v_gene: TRBV6-5
d_gene: TRBD2
j_gene: TRBJ2-7
abundance: NA
CDR3nt: TGTGCCAGCAACAAAGGGACTAGCTCCAACGAGCAGTACTTC
CDR3aa: CASNKGTSSNEQYF

v_gene: TRBV5-8
d_gene: NA
j_gene: TRBJ2-5
abundance: NA
CDR3nt: TGTGCCAGCAGCTTTAGGGCCAGGTCTTTGGAGACCCAGTACTTC
CDR3aa: CASSFRARSLETQYF

v_gene: TRBV6-2/TRBV6-3
d_gene: TRBD1
j_gene: TRBJ2-1
abundance: once
CDR3nt: TGTGCCAGCAGCACAGACAGGGTTACCTACAATGAGCAGTTCTTC
CDR3aa: CASSTDRVTYNEQFF

v_gene: TRBV5-4
d_gene: NA
j_gene: TRBJ1-5
abundance: once
CDR3nt: TGTGCCAGCAGCACGGGGGGGAGCAATCAGCCCCAGCATTTT
CDR3aa: CASSTGGSNQPQHF

v_gene: TRBV18
d_gene: NA
j_gene: TRBJ1-3
abundance: NA
CDR3nt: TGTGCCAGCTCACCAGGCGTTACGAGCTCTGGAAACACCATATATTTT
CDR3aa: CASSPGVTSSGNTIYF